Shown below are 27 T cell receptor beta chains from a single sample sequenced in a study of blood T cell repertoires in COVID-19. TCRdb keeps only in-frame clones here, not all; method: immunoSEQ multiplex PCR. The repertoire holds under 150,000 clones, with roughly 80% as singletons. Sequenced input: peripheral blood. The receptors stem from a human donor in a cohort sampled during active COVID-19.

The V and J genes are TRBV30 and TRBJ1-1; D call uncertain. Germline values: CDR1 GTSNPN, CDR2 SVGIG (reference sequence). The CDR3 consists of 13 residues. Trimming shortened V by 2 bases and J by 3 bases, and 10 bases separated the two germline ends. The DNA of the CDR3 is TGTGCCTGGAGTAAGTTGGACTACACTGAAGCTTTCTTT. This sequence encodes CAWSKLDYTEAFF.

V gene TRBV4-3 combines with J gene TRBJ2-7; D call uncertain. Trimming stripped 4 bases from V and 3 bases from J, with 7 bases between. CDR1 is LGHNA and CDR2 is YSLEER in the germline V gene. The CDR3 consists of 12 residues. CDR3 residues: CASSPLIYEQYF. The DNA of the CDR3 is TGCGCCAGCAGCCCCCTAATCTACGAGCAGTACTTC.

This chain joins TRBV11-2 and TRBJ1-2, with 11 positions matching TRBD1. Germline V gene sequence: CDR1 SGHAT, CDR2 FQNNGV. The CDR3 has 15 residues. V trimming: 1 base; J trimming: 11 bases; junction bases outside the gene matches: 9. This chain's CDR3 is CASSLVRTGGFGYTF. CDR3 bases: TGTGCCAGCAGCTTAGTAAGGACAGGGGGCTTTGGGTACACCTTC.

The CDR3 region is CASSLEVGPGYGYTF. Written as DNA, the CDR3 is TGTGCCAGCAGCTTAGAGGTTGGGCCAGGCTATGGCTACACCTTC. The chain employs TRBV7-9 and TRBJ1-2, with D unresolved. V gave up 1 base and J gave up 4 bases, with 13 bases separating them. The CDR3 is made up of 15 amino acids. In germline, CDR1 is SEHNR, CDR2 FQNEAQ (reference sequence).

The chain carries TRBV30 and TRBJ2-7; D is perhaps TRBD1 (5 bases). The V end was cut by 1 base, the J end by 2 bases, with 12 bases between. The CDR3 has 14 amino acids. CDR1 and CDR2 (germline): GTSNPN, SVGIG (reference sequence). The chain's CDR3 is CAWSGQGIAYEQYF. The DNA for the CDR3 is TGTGCCTGGAGTGGCCAGGGAATCGCCTACGAGCAGTACTTC.

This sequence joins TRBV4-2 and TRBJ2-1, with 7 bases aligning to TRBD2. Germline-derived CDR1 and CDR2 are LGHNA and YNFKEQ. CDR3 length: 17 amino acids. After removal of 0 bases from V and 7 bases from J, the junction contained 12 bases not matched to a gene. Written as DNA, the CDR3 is TGTGCCAGCAGCCAAGAACTAAGCGGGGTCTGGGGAAATGAGCAGTTCTTC. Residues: CASSQELSGVWGNEQFF.

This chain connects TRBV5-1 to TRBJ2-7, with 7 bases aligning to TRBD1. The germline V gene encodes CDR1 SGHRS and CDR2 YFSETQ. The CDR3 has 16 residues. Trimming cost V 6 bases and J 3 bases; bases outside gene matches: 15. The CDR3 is CASTVGTGANVYEQYF. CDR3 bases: TGCGCCAGCACAGTGGGAACAGGGGCAAATGTCTACGAGCAGTACTTC.

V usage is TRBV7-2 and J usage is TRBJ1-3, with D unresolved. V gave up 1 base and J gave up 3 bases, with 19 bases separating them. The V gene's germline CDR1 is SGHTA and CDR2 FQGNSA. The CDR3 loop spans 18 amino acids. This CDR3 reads CASSLGVAPYALGNTIYF. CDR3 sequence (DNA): TGTGCCAGCAGCTTAGGCGTCGCGCCTTATGCTCTTGGAAACACCATATATTTT.

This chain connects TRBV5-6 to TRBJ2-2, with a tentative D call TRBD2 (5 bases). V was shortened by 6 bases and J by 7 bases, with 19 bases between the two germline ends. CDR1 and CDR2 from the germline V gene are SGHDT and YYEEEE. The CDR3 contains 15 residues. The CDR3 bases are TGTGCCAGCAACCCCGTTGGGAGATTGGACGGGGAGCTGTTTTTT. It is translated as CASNPVGRLDGELFF. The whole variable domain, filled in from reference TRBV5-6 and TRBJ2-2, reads DAGVTQSPTHLIKTRGQQVTLRCSPKSGHDTVSWYQQALGQGPQFIFQYYEEEERQRGNFPDRFSGHQFPNYSSELNVNALLLGDSALYLCASNPVGRLDGELFFGEGSRLTVL.

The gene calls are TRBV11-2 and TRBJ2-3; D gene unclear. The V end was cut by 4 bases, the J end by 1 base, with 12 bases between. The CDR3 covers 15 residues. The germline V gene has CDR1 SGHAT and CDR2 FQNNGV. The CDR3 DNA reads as TGTGCCAGCAGCTCTGACTGGCACGGCACAGATACGCAGTATTTT. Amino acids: CASSSDWHGTDTQYF.

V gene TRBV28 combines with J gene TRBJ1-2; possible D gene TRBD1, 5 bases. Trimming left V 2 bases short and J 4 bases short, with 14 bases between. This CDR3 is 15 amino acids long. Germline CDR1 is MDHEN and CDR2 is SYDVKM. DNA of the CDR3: TGTGCCAGCAGTTTACCAAAGGGGCTCGCCTATGGCTACACCTTC. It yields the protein CASSLPKGLAYGYTF.

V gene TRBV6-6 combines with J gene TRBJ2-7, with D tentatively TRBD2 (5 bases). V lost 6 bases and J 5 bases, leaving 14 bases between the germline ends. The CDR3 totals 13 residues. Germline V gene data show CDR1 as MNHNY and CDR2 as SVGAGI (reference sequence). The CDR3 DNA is TGTGCCAGCAGAGAGGGTTCTGGGAACGAGCAGTACTTC. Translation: CASREGSGNEQYF.

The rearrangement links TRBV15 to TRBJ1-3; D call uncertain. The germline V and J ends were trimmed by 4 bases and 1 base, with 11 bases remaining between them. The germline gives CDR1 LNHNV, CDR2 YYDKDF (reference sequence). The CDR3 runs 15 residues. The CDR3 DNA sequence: TGTGCCACCAGCATCTCCCTGTCTTCTGGAAACACCATATATTTT. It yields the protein CATSISLSSGNTIYF.

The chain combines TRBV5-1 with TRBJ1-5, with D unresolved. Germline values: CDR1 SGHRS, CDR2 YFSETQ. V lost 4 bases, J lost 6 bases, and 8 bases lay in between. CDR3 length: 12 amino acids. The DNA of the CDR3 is TGCGCCAGCAGCCCGACTTTTCAGCCCCAGCATTTT. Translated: CASSPTFQPQHF.

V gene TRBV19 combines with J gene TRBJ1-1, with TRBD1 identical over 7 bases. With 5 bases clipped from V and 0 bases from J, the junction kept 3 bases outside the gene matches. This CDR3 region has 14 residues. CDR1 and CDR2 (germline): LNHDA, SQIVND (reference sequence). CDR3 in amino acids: CASSLDRLNTEAFF. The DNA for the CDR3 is TGTGCCAGTAGTCTGGACAGGCTGAACACTGAAGCTTTCTTT.

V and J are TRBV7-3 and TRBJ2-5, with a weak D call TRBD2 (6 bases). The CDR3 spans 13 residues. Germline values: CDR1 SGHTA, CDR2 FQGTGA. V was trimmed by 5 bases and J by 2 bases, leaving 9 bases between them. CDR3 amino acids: CASSLRGQETQYF. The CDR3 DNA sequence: TGTGCCAGCAGCCTCCGGGGGCAAGAGACCCAGTACTTC.

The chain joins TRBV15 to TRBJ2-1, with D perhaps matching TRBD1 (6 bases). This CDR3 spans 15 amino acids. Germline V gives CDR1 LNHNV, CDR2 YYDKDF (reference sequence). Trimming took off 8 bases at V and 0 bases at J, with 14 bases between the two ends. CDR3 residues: CATADRLSSYNEQFF. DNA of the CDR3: TGTGCCACCGCGGACAGACTGAGCTCCTACAATGAGCAGTTCTTC.

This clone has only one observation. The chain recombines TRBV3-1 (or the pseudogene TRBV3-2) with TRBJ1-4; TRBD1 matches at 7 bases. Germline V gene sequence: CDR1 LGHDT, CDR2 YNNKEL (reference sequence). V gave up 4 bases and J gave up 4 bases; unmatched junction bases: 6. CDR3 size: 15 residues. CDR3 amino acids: CASSRGDRVNEKLFF. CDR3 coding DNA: TGTGCCAGCAGCCGAGGCGACAGGGTTAATGAAAAACTGTTTTTT.

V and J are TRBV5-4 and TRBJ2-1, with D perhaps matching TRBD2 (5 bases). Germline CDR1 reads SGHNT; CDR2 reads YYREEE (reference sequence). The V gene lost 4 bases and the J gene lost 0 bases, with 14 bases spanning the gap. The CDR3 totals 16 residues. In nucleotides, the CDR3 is TGTGCCAGCAGCCGCCCTACTAGGAGCTCCTACAATGAGCAGTTCTTC. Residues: CASSRPTRSSYNEQFF.

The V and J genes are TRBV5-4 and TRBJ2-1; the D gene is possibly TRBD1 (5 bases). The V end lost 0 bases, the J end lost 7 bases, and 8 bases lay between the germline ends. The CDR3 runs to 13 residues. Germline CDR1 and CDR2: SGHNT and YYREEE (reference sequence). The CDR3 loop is CASSLVRGNEQFF. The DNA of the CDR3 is TGTGCCAGCAGCTTGGTAAGGGGTAATGAGCAGTTCTTC.

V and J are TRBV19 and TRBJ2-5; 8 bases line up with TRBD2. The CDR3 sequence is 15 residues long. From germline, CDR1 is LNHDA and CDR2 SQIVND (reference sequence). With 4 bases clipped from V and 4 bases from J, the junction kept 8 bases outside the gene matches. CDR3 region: CASSRGSGGPETQYF. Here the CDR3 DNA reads TGTGCCAGTAGTAGAGGGTCGGGGGGGCCAGAGACCCAGTACTTC.

DNA of the CDR3: TGTGCCAGCAACCCGGGGGGGCCCCCTAACAATGAGCAGTTCTTC. This translates into CASNPGGPPNNEQFF. The J gene is TRBJ2-1, the V gene TRBV5-6; 8 nucleotides line up with TRBD2. The CDR3 totals 15 residues. V shed 6 bases, J shed 5 bases, and the junction held 10 bases outside the gene matches. Germline V gene data show CDR1 as SGHDT and CDR2 as YYEEEE.

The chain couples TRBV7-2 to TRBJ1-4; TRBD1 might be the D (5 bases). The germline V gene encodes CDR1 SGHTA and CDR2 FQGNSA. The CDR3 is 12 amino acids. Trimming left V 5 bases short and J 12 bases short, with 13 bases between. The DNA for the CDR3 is TGTGCCAGCAGCCACCCGCAGGGTCAACTGTTTTTT. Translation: CASSHPQGQLFF.

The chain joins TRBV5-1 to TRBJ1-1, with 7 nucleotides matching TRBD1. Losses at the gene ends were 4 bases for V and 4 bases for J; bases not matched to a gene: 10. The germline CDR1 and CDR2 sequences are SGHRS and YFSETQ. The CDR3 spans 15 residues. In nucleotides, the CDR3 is TGCGCCAGCAGCCTCATCAGAACAGGGGCCACTGAAGCTTTCTTT. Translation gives CASSLIRTGATEAFF.

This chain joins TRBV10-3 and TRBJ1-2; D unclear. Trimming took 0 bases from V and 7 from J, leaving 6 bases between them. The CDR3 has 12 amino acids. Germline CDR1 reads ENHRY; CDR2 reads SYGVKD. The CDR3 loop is CAISESWAGYTF. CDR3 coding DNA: TGTGCCATCAGTGAGTCTTGGGCTGGCTACACCTTC.

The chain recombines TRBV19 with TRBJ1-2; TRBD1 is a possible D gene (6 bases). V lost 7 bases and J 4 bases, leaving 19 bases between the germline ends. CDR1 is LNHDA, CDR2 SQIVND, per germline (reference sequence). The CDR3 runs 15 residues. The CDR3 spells CASKDRGVGIYGYTF. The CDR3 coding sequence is TGTGCCAGTAAGGACAGAGGGGTTGGAATCTATGGCTACACCTTC. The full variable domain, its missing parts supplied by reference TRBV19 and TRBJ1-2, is DGGITQSPKYLFRKEGQNVTLSCEQNLNHDAMYWYRQDPGQGLRLIYYSQIVNDFQKGDIAEGYSVSREKKESFPLTVTSAQKNPTAFYLCASKDRGVGIYGYTFGSGTRLTVV.

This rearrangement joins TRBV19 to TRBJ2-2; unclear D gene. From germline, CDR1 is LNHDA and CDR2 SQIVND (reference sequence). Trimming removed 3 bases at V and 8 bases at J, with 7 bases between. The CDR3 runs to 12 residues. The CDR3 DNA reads TGTGCCAGTAGTATGCGTCGAGGGGAGCTGTTTTTT. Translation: CASSMRRGELFF. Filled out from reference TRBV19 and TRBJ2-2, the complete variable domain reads DGGITQSPKYLFRKEGQNVTLSCEQNLNHDAMYWYRQDPGQGLRLIYYSQIVNDFQKGDIAEGYSVSREKKESFPLTVTSAQKNPTAFYLCASSMRRGELFFGEGSRLTVL.